This T cell receptor beta chain originates from a study of STAT5B mutations in CD4+ large granular lymphocyte leukemia. The V gene lost 1 base and the J gene lost 8 bases, with 17 bases spanning the gap. This CDR3 has 15 residues. Germline values: CDR1 MNHEY, CDR2 SMNVEV (reference sequence). TCRdb's copy holds only in-frame clones and misses some; the assay was immunoSEQ multiplex PCR. The sample lists tens of thousands of clones; less than 80% were seen once. The chain links TRBV27 to TRBJ1-1; D unresolved. This TCR derives from a human donor in good health. Source material: CD4+ T cells from blood buffy coats. CDR3 loop: CASSLFAFPRSEAFF. CDR3 nucleotides: TGTGCCAGCAGTTTATTCGCCTTCCCGAGGTCCGAAGCTTTCTTT.